What follows is one TCR beta chain and its context. The antigen is unknown. The data derive from a study of T cells in Graves' hyperthyroidism and ophthalmopathy. Study-wide results and caveats: Blood shared most expanded thyroid clonotypes above 0.001. Median prediction lead before ophthalmopathy onset was around seven months with the model.

CDR3 length: 16 residues. The germline V gene encodes CDR1 WSHSY and CDR2 SAAADI. Trimming pared 8 bases from V and 0 bases from J, leaving 14 bases between. TCR beta CDR3 regions were amplified from RNA. The TCR CDR3 first-round RT-PCR relied on the HTBI primer set. MiXCR, applied by TCRdb to the multiplex PCR reads, yields one record per CDR3 protein. This table holds hundreds of thousands of distinct CDR3 sequences, 38% found once. The sequencing sample was made of blood. V gene TRBV10-2 combines with J gene TRBJ1-6, with a possible D match to TRBD1 (6 bases). This clonotype originated in a man between 18 and 35 years old with Graves' hyperthyroidism. CDR3: CASLAGASSYNSPLHF. The CDR3 nucleotides are TGCGCCAGCTTAGCGGGGGCCAGCTCCTATAATTCACCCCTCCACTTT.